The next 10 T cell receptor beta chains were all read from a single sample in a study of a mutant IDH1 vaccine in newly diagnosed glioma. The sample's time point: week 35, safety follow-up. A single vaccine dose contained 300 ug of mutant IDH1 20-mer peptide, and topical imiquimod was used with it. Sequenced by immunoSEQ multiplex PCR; TCRdb stores in-frame clones only, minus some. The table shows roughly 64,000 clones, with 65% to 75% occurring only once. No antigen is known for these receptors. Source: PBMCs, taken from a glioma patient whose treatment included an IDH1 peptide vaccine. The source of these receptors is a man in his fifties with glioma.

This clone was observed a single time. This rearrangement joins TRBV9 to TRBJ2-7; D assignment may be TRBD1 or TRBD2 (5 bases each). Germline loops: CDR1 SGDLS, CDR2 YYNGEE. Trimming left V 4 bases short and J 6 bases short, with 17 bases between. CDR3 length: 14 residues. The CDR3 DNA is TGTGCCAGCAGCCCTCCGGGACCCTACCGCGAGCAGTACTTC. This encodes CASSPPGPYREQYF.

About this clone itself: Other DNA sequences in the same sample also yield this CDR3. The rearrangement links TRBV6-5 to TRBJ1-5; D uncertain. This CDR3 has 13 amino acids. The V gene lost 2 bases and the J gene lost 3 bases, with 5 bases spanning the gap. Germline assignment: CDR1 MNHEY and CDR2 SVGAGI. DNA for the CDR3: TGTGCCAGCAGTTACGGGCCCAATCAGCCCCAGCATTTT. It specifies CASSYGPNQPQHF.

V gene TRBV6-5 combines with J gene TRBJ2-7; D might be TRBD2 (8 bases). Germline CDR1 reads MNHEY; CDR2 reads SVGAGI. V was shortened by 7 bases and J by 2 bases, with 18 bases between the two germline ends. The CDR3 contains 15 residues. This chain's CDR3 is CASILREGAAYEQYF. DNA of the CDR3: TGTGCCAGCATCTTACGGGAGGGGGCGGCCTACGAGCAGTACTTC.

The chain combines TRBV25-1 with TRBJ2-2; D call uncertain. V was trimmed by 2 bases and J by 2 bases, leaving 9 bases between them. The CDR3 loop spans 15 amino acids. Germline values: CDR1 MGHDK, CDR2 SYGVNS. CDR3 protein: CASSEPGPNTGELFF. CDR3 DNA sequence: TGTGCCAGCAGTGAACCCGGGCCTAACACCGGGGAGCTGTTTTTT.

J is TRBJ2-2 and V is TRBV19, with 7 nucleotides matching TRBD1. The J segment lost 7 bases and the V segment lost 6 bases, leaving 8 bases of the junction unmatched. Germline-derived CDR1 and CDR2 are LNHDA and SQIVND (reference sequence). This CDR3 is built from 14 residues. The CDR3 nucleotides read TGTGCCAGTAGGGTCGACAGGGTGATCGGGGAGCTGTTTTTT. Translated: CASRVDRVIGELFF.

This chain uses TRBV6-5 with TRBJ1-2; 9 bases match TRBD1. Germline V gives CDR1 MNHEY, CDR2 SVGAGI. CDR3 length: 12 residues. The V and J ends lost 5 bases and 8 bases, in that order; junction bases with no gene match: 3. This chain's CDR3 is CASSGQGLGYTF. CDR3 nucleotides: TGTGCCAGCAGTGGACAGGGGTTGGGCTACACCTTC.

This clone showed up just once. J is TRBJ1-6 and V is TRBV7-2, with TRBD1 matching 7 bases. V was clipped by 0 bases and J by 10 bases; unmatched bases: 6. Germline V lookup: CDR1 SGHTA, CDR2 FQGNSA. This CDR3 comprises 15 residues. DNA for the CDR3: TGTGCCAGCAGCTTAGCGACAGGGCAGGCATCACCCCTCCACTTT. Translated, it gives CASSLATGQASPLHF.

The chain joins TRBV6-4 to TRBJ1-2; 8 positions agree with TRBD1. Germline CDR1 is MRHNA and CDR2 is SNTAGT. The V and J ends lost 11 bases and 2 bases, in that order; junction bases with no gene match: 16. The CDR3 loop spans 16 amino acids. CDR3 nucleotides: TGTGCCCCTAGGAGAAGAACAGGGGGACAGAACTATGGCTACACCTTC. Its protein product is CAPRRRTGGQNYGYTF.

This chain joins TRBV19 and TRBJ1-2; TRBD1 agrees at 7 bases. Per the germline V gene, CDR1 is LNHDA and CDR2 is SQIVND (reference sequence). J was trimmed by 4 bases and V by 4 bases; bases with no gene match: 3. The length of the CDR3 is 13 residues. The CDR3 protein is CASSKRDSYGYTF. The CDR3 DNA follows: TGTGCCAGTAGTAAAAGGGACAGCTATGGCTACACCTTC.

This clone has only one observation. This chain connects TRBV7-2 to TRBJ2-1; D is possibly TRBD2 (6 bases). The ends were cut back, 7 bases at V and 8 bases at J, with 18 bases in the middle. Germline CDR1 and CDR2: SGHTA and FQGNSA. This CDR3 contains 14 residues. The CDR3 reads CASILSGRWDEQFF. The CDR3 nucleotides read TGTGCCAGCATCCTGAGCGGGCGCTGGGATGAGCAGTTCTTC.